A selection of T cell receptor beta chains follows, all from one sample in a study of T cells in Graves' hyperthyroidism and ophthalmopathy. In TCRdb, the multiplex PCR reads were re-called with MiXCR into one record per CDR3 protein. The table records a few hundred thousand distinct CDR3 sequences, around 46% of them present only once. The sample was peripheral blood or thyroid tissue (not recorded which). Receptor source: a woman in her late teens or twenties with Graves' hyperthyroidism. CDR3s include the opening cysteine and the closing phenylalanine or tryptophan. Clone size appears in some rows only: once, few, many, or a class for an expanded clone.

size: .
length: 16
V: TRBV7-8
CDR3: CASSLALGDRADEQYF

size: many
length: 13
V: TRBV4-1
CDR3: CASSQVVSGVRYF

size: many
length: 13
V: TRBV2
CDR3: CASTTGGTGELFF

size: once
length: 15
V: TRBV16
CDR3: CAGSQSYTGDQPQHF

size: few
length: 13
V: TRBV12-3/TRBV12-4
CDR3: CASSIVENQPQHF

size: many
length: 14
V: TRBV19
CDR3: CASSIAVRNSPLHF

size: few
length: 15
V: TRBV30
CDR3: CAWSLQGRGSYEQYF

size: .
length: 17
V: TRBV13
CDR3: CASSPGTSGSWGYEQYF

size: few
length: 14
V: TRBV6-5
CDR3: CASSPGASGNTIYF

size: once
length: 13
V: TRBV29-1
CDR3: CSILTGGAGEAFF

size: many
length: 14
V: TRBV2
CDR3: CASRLSGPEYEQYF

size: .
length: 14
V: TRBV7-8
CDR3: CASSPWDWGGTQYF

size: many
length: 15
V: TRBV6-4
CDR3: CASSPGLAGEAEQFF

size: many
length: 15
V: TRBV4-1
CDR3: CASSQAVGGIYGYTF

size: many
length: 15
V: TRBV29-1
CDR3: CSVEDQGQIATEAFF

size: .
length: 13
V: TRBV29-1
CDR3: CSSSVGQGDEQYF

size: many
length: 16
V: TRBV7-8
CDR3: CASSLAMGTSNQPQHF

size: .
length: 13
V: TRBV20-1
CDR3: CSVQDRASYGYTF

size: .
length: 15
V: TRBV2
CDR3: CASRGDSRSLDTMYF

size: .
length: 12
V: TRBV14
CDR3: CASSRRGRFLFF

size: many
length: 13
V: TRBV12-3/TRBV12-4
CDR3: CASSLMSNLEAFF

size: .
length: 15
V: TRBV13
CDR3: CASSLVGRKADTQYF

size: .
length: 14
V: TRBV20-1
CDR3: CSAREKGSGNTIYF

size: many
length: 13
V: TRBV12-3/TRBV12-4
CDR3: CASSLQGITEAFF

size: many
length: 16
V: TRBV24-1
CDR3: CATSDPSGTSSYEQYF

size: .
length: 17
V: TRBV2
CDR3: CASSEWGREEVYQPQHF

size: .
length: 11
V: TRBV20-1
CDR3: CSAREVTTQYF

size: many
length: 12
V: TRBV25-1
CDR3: CASSLTGSGYTF

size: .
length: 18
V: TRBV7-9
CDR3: CASSVQGAQTDSNQPQHF

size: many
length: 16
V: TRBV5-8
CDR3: CASSPGQAAAQETQYF

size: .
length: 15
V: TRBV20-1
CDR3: CSALDLELGTDTQYF

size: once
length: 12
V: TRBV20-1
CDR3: CSANSGTGEQYF

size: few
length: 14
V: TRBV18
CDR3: CASSPPINTGELFF

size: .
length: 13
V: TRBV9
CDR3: CASSLARTAPLHF

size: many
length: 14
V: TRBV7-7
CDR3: CASSLDRTMGEQYF

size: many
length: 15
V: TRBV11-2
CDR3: CASSTLAGGPGTQYF

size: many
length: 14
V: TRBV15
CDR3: CATSKFQENYEQYF

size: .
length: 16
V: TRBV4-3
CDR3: CASSQVPGLADHEQYF

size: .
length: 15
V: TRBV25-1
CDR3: CASSRDLQKRDEQYF

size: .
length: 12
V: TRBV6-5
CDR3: CASISAGRGYTF

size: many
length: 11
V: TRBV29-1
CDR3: CSGTINYEQYF

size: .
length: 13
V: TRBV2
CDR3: CASSGQGHSPLHF

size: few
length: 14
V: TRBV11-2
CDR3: CASSRGTGYTEAFF

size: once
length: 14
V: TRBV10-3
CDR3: CASSESGGPNEQYF

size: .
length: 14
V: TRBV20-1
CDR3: CSAETSGTGYEQYF

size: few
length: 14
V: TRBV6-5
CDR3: CASSLLRERGSQYF